These T cell receptor beta chains were read from a single sample in a study of T cell responses to AZD1222 COVID-19 vaccine. TCRdb's copy holds only in-frame clones and misses some; the assay was immunoSEQ multiplex PCR. The profile shows around 120,000 clones, approximately 91% of them singletons. The sample in question was peripheral blood, obtained on day 0 of AZD1222 vaccination. These receptors originate from an adult in good health. Each CDR3 is given with its conserved first and last residue. D genes are given only for firm matches. For some rows the clone size is stated as once, few or many, or as a class when expanded; others skip it.

v_gene	d_gene	abundance	j_gene	CDR3aa	CDR3nt
TRBV29-1	NA	NA	TRBJ1-5	CSVAIGGGNQPQHF	TGCAGCGTTGCGATCGGGGGTGGAAATCAGCCCCAGCATTTT
TRBV3-1/TRBV3-2	NA	NA	TRBJ2-6	CASSQDPVRASGANVLTF	TGTGCCAGCAGCCAAGATCCAGTGAGGGCCTCTGGGGCCAACGTCCTGACTTTC
TRBV5-1	TRBD2	medium-sized	TRBJ2-3	CASSTGLAGSTDTQYF	TGCGCCAGCAGCACGGGACTAGCGGGAAGCACAGATACGCAGTATTTT
TRBV5-4	NA	NA	TRBJ1-1	CASSLAGPDTEAFF	TGTGCCAGCAGCTTGGCAGGGCCGGACACTGAAGCTTTCTTT
TRBV25-1	NA	NA	TRBJ1-1	CASSGVGPGSEAFF	TGTGCCAGCAGTGGAGTTGGCCCAGGGAGTGAAGCTTTCTTT
TRBV14	NA	NA	TRBJ1-1	CASSQDLGGAKSAFF	TGTGCCAGCAGCCAAGATCTCGGGGGCGCCAAGTCCGCTTTCTTT
TRBV29-1	TRBD1	NA	TRBJ1-1	CSVSQGRNTEAFF	TGCAGCGTTTCACAGGGGAGGAACACTGAAGCTTTCTTT
TRBV4-1	NA	NA	TRBJ1-4	CASSPGSFREKLFF	TGCGCCAGCAGCCCTGGTAGTTTTCGCGAAAAACTGTTTTTT
TRBV10-3	TRBD2	NA	TRBJ2-1	CAISESMAGGYNEQFF	TGTGCCATCAGTGAGTCGATGGCGGGAGGATACAATGAGCAGTTCTTC
TRBV6-1	NA	NA	TRBJ2-7	CASSELYEQYF	TGTGCCAGCAGTGAATTGTACGAGCAGTACTTC
TRBV30	NA	NA	TRBJ1-1	CAWSVGGTNTEAFF	TGTGCCTGGAGTGTAGGGGGGACGAACACTGAAGCTTTCTTT
TRBV24-1	TRBD1	few	TRBJ2-3	CATSDSGTGVTDTQYF	TGTGCCACCAGTGATTCCGGGACAGGGGTCACAGATACGCAGTATTTT
TRBV11-3	NA	NA	TRBJ2-2	CASSLSPDAGELFF	TGTGCCAGCAGCTTATCTCCGGACGCCGGGGAGCTGTTTTTT
TRBV28	TRBD1	many	TRBJ1-1	CASSSNRGNTEAFF	TGTGCCAGCAGTTCAAACAGGGGCAACACTGAAGCTTTCTTT
TRBV28	NA	once	TRBJ1-6	CASSLVGGDSPLHF	TGTGCCAGCAGTTTGGTAGGGGGAGACTCACCCCTCCACTTT
TRBV5-4	TRBD1	NA	TRBJ1-6	CASSSGTELYNSPLHF	TGTGCCAGCAGTTCCGGGACAGAGCTTTATAATTCACCCCTCCACTTT
TRBV9	TRBD1	NA	TRBJ1-3	CASSVGQGGGNTIYF	TGTGCCAGCAGCGTAGGACAGGGGGGTGGAAACACCATATATTTT
TRBV19	NA	NA	TRBJ1-5	CASSPIFGQPQHF	TGTGCCAGTAGTCCTATTTTCGGGCAGCCCCAGCATTTT